This TCR beta chain was recovered during a study of blood T cell repertoires in COVID-19. For the study at large: In each case, the material was cDNA or gDNA derived from T cells, B-cell-depleted T cells, or PBMCs.

As handled by the study authors: Reference gene primers were amplified, and this amplification served to estimate nucleated cell counts. Profiling relied on immunoSEQ multiplex PCR, and the TCRdb table lists in-frame clones only, not all of them. From that table come the V and J calls and clone size; the DNA was used to work out D and trimming. The profile shows over 150,000 clones, over 65% of them singletons. The V and J ends lost 8 bases and 3 bases, in that order; junction bases with no gene match: 6. Per the germline V gene, CDR1 is MNHEY and CDR2 is SVGAGI. The CDR3 extends over 13 amino acids. In its sample, this clone was seen once.

What was sequenced was peripheral blood. This sequence originates from a man at least 80 years old with acute or convalescent COVID-19. This rearrangement joins TRBV6-5 to TRBJ2-7, with 8 positions matching TRBD1. As DNA, the CDR3 is TGTGCCAGCCGCAGGGGGCCCAACTACGAGCAGTACGTC. Translating gives CASRRGPNYEQYV.